The clone carrying this T cell receptor beta chain was counted ten times or more. Antigen unknown. The record originates from a study of blood T cells in healthy people across ages. Together with a sample-barcoded 5' primer, a J-beta primer mix was included in a second PCR lasting roughly 6 to 12 cycles. TCRdb reanalysed the 5' RACE reads using MiXCR and keeps one entry per CDR3 protein. The profile shows about 640,000 distinct CDR3 sequences, 25% to 35% of them singletons. Study-wide results and limits: Across samples, TCR beta diversity tracked strongly with naive T cell percentage.

The sample comprised blood. This receptor was obtained from a woman aged 80 or over in good health.

The CDR3 DNA reads as TGCGCCAGCAGGCTCCGGACCCAGCGGGGCGATACGCAGTATTTT. It yields the protein CASRLRTQRGDTQYF. The V and J genes are TRBV5-1 and TRBJ2-3; 7 nucleotides match TRBD2. Trimming at V came to 5 bases and at J to 6 bases, leaving 12 bases not matched to a gene. Germline-derived CDR1 and CDR2 are SGHRS and YFSETQ. CDR3 length equals 15 residues.